This TCR beta chain comes out of a study of T cell repertoires in cytomegalovirus infection. Across the whole study: TCR beta signatures that were public indicated CMV infection and matching HLA type. Study-wide findings and caveats: The study found HLA-C-restricted CMV-specific TCR beta clonotypes dominating the ex vivo response.

Trimming took 0 bases from V and 4 from J, leaving 10 bases between them. Germline loops: CDR1 SGHDN, CDR2 FVKESK. CDR3 length equals 15 residues. This clonotype was observed a handful of times. Its antigen is not known. Each CDR3 protein is one row after TCRdb ran MiXCR on the reads. In the table there are a few hundred thousand distinct CDR3 sequences, 17% of which are singletons. Sequenced sample: PBMCs. The V and J genes are TRBV14 and TRBJ1-3, with D possibly matching TRBD1 (5 bases). The TCR sequence derives from a human donor in good health (CMV status not recorded). Some clones in this sample may be carry-over from other donors' samples. The CDR3 reads CASSQEGTAGNTIYF. The CDR3 bases are TGTGCCAGCAGCCAAGAAGGGACTGCCGGAAACACCATATATTTT.